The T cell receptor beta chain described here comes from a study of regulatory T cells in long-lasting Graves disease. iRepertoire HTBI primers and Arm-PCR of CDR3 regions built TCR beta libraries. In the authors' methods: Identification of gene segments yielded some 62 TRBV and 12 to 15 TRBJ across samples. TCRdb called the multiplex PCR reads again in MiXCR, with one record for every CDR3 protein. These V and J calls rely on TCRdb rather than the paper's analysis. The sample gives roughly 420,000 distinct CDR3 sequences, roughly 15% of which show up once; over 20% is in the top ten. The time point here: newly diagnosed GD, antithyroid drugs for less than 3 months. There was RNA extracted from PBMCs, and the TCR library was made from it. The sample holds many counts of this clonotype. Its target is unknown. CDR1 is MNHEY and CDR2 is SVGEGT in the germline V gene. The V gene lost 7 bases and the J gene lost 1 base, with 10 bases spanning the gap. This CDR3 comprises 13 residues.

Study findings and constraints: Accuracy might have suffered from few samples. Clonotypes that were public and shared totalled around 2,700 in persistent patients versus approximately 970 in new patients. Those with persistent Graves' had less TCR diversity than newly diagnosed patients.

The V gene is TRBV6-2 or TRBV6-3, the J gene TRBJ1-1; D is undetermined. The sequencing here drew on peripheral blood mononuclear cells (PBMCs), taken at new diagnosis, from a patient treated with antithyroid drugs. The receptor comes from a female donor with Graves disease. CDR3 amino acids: CASNLGWNTEAFF. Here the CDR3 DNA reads TGTGCCAGCAATTTGGGCTGGAACACTGAAGCTTTCTTT.